Following are 5 T cell receptor beta chains from one sample sequenced in a study of radiotherapy plus CTLA-4 blockade in lung cancer. Clones were read by immunoSEQ multiplex PCR, and TCRdb kept only the in-frame ones, dropping some. The data contain nearly 110,000 clones, over 75% of them singletons. The sample in question was peripheral blood, obtained from a patient treated with radiotherapy plus ipilimumab. The receptors come from a human donor with non-small cell lung cancer that progressed on radiotherapy plus ipilimumab. Some clones in this sample may be carry-over from other donors' samples.

The rearrangement links TRBV7-8 to TRBJ1-2, with D unresolved. Per the germline V gene, CDR1 is SGHVS and CDR2 is FQNEAQ. Trimming removed 5 bases from V and 8 bases from J, with 15 bases in between. The CDR3 covers 13 residues. The chain's CDR3 is CASSPRPLGGYTF. The CDR3 DNA follows: TGTGCCAGCAGCCCTAGACCGCTTGGCGGCTACACCTTC.

The chain combines TRBV4-3 with TRBJ2-3; 10 nucleotides align to TRBD1. The germline V gene has CDR1 LGHNA and CDR2 YSLEER. This CDR3 is 16 amino acids long. The J segment lost 3 bases and the V segment lost 0 bases, leaving 3 bases of the junction unmatched. CDR3 nucleotide sequence: TGCGCCAGCAGCCAAGAGCCGGGACAGGGGACAGATACGCAGTATTTT. As protein: CASSQEPGQGTDTQYF.

The chain couples TRBV6-6 to TRBJ1-1, with D unresolved. V was clipped by 2 bases and J by 6 bases, with 10 bases between them. This CDR3 comprises 13 residues. Germline V gene sequence: CDR1 MNHNY, CDR2 SVGAGI (reference sequence). CDR3 sequence (DNA): TGTGCCAGCAGTTACGCGGGGTTCCCTGAAGCTTTCTTT. Its protein is CASSYAGFPEAFF.

The rearrangement joins TRBV7-9 to TRBJ2-2, with TRBD1 matching over 8 bases. This CDR3 region has 17 residues. Germline CDR1 reads SEHNR; CDR2 reads FQNEAQ (reference sequence). With V trimmed by 3 bases and J by 6 bases, 12 bases remained unmatched. CDR3 nucleotides: TGTGCCAGCAGCTTGCTTGTGACAGGGGTTCTGGCCGGGGAGCTGTTTTTT. Translation gives CASSLLVTGVLAGELFF.

V and J are TRBV11-3 and TRBJ1-1, with D perhaps matching TRBD1 (5 bases). The CDR3 totals 16 residues. Trimming cost V 6 bases and J 1 base, with 18 bases left between them. Germline lookup yields CDR1 SGHNT and CDR2 YENEEA. The CDR3 here is CASSLGILGANTEAFF. As DNA, the CDR3 is TGTGCCAGCAGTCTAGGGATCCTCGGGGCGAACACTGAAGCTTTCTTT.